A single sample is the source of the 23 T cell receptor beta chains below, sequenced in a study of regulatory T cells in long-lasting Graves disease (dated by TCRdb to about 2021). In the paper's terms, the time point label means: newly diagnosed GD, antithyroid drugs for less than 3 months. For both TCR sequencing and RNA sequencing, RNA was extracted from PBMCs in TRIzol. The library was prepared using multiplex PCR. The listed sequencing device is Illumina HiSeq 4000. TCR beta libraries were built with iRepertoire HTBI primers and Arm-PCR amplification of CDR3 regions. Starting from the raw public reads, TCRdb applied fastp trimming at Q25, assembled clones with MiXCR and retained in-frame beta chains. Rows are combined by CDR3 protein, so each entry shows the most common genes and DNA. The sample table shows about 540,000 distinct CDR3 sequences, and about 14% are seen once. The biggest ten clones account for over 7.5% of the sample.

The data were also submitted as part of a second study, on T cells in Graves' hyperthyroidism and ophthalmopathy.

The sequenced sample was peripheral blood mononuclear cells (PBMCs), obtained at new diagnosis, from a patient treated with antithyroid drugs. The receptors originated from a man between 25 and 39 years old with Graves disease. Donor details come from another sample of the same person, matched by shared clones.

The chain is built from TRBV30 and TRBJ1-1; D is unresolved. Germline-derived CDR1 and CDR2 are GTSNPN and SVGIG (reference sequence). Trimming took 2 bases from V and 6 from J, leaving 13 bases between them. This CDR3 has 13 amino acids. Here the CDR3 reads CAWSWGVWAEAFF. Here the CDR3 DNA reads TGTGCCTGGAGTTGGGGAGTATGGGCTGAAGCTTTCTTT.

This clonotype was detected many times. The genes are TRBV3-1 and TRBJ2-7; D perhaps matches TRBD2 (6 bases). The germline CDR1 and CDR2 sequences are LGHDT and YNNKEL (reference sequence). Deletions cut 0 bases from V and 2 bases from J, with 14 bases between. The CDR3 runs to 16 residues. CDR3 DNA sequence: TGTGCCAGCAGCCAAGAAGGAGCGGGCCTTACCTACGAGCAGTACTTC. Amino acids: CASSQEGAGLTYEQYF.

This clonotype was seen at least ten times. The chain has TRBV6-1 and TRBJ1-3; D is perhaps TRBD1 (6 bases). Trimming took off 6 bases at V and 8 bases at J, with 17 bases between the two ends. This CDR3 is 14 amino acids long. Germline V lookup: CDR1 MNHNS, CDR2 SASEGT. The CDR3 loop is CASRSDRNTHTIYF. CDR3 nucleotides: TGTGCCAGCAGATCCGACAGGAATACACACACCATATATTTT.

This clonotype has ten or more counts. The chain links TRBV7-9 to TRBJ2-7, with D uncertain. This CDR3 is built from 13 residues. V lost 5 bases and J 3 bases, leaving 11 bases between the germline ends. Germline V gene sequence: CDR1 SEHNR, CDR2 FQNEAQ (reference sequence). The chain's CDR3 is CASSPPPRYEQYF. CDR3 sequence (DNA): TGTGCCAGCAGCCCACCCCCTCGCTACGAGCAGTACTTC.

There are a few counts of this clonotype. The rearrangement joins TRBV19 to TRBJ1-1; no reliable D call. Trimming left V 6 bases short and J 8 bases short, with 19 bases between. This CDR3 spans 14 amino acids. Germline CDR1 and CDR2: LNHDA and SQIVND (reference sequence). The CDR3 protein is CASRPLHGLREAFF. The CDR3 coding sequence is TGTGCCAGTAGACCTCTACACGGTCTAAGGGAAGCTTTCTTT.

Ten or more counts support this clonotype. The chain carries TRBV19 and TRBJ2-1; 7 bases fit TRBD2. There are 18 residues in the CDR3. J lost 4 bases, V lost 0 bases, and 12 bases had no gene match. CDR1 is LNHDA and CDR2 is SQIVND in the germline V gene (reference sequence). The CDR3 DNA is TGTGCCAGTAGTATAGAAGTGGGTAGCGGGTTACCATACAATGAGCAGTTCTTC. It yields the protein CASSIEVGSGLPYNEQFF.

There are a few counts of this clonotype. This sequence joins TRBV2 and TRBJ2-7; D is tentatively TRBD1 or TRBD2 (5 bases each). Germline assignment: CDR1 SNHLY and CDR2 FYNNEI. The V gene lost 3 bases and the J gene lost 6 bases, with 15 bases spanning the gap. The CDR3 has 14 amino acids. This chain's CDR3 is CASSEGPRRGEQYF. The CDR3 DNA is TGTGCCAGCAGTGAGGGGCCGAGACGGGGCGAGCAGTACTTC.

The gene calls are TRBV28 and TRBJ2-1; D may be TRBD1 (8 bases). Matching the DNA end better, TRBJ2-5 makes the J call doubtful. This CDR3 is 16 amino acids long. Per germline, CDR1 MDHEN and CDR2 SYDVKM. The CDR3 region has the DNA TGTGCCAGCAGTATACAGGGGGGGCACATCGGGGAGACCCAGTACTTC. As protein: CASSIQGGHIGETQYF.

This clonotype was counted at least ten times. V is TRBV27 and J is TRBJ1-5; unclear D gene. The CDR3 covers 16 residues. The V gene lost 0 bases and the J gene lost 2 bases, with 11 bases spanning the gap. The germline gives CDR1 MNHEY, CDR2 SMNVEV (reference sequence). CDR3 in amino acids: CASSLSGFAGNQPQHF. For the CDR3, the DNA is TGTGCCAGCAGTTTATCCGGTTTCGCTGGCAATCAGCCCCAGCATTTT.

V and J are TRBV27 and TRBJ2-3, with 8 positions matching TRBD2. The CDR3 extends over 17 amino acids. V trimming: 4 bases; J trimming: 3 bases; junction bases outside the gene matches: 12. Germline V gene data show CDR1 as MNHEY and CDR2 as SMNVEV (reference sequence). DNA for the CDR3: TGTGCCAGCAGTTCCGCCGGGAGGGGGGTGGGGACAGATACGCAGTATTTT. Translated, it gives CASSSAGRGVGTDTQYF.

This clonotype has a handful of counts. This may stem from a read error, because a much larger clone lies one nucleotide away. The J gene is TRBJ1-5, the V gene TRBV20-1; TRBD1 is a possible D gene (5 bases). The end of the DNA aligns better with TRBJ2-3, so the J call may be wrong. The germline CDR1 and CDR2 sequences are DFQATT and SNEGSKA (reference sequence). The CDR3 extends over 13 amino acids. The CDR3 DNA reads TGCAGTGCTAGGGACACTCCATATCAGCCCCAGTATTTT. This encodes CSARDTPYQPQYF.

This clonotype was recorded a few times. This sequence joins TRBV20-1 and TRBJ2-2; the D gene is possibly TRBD2 (6 bases). CDR3 size: 16 residues. Trimming shortened V by 6 bases and J by 5 bases, and 22 bases separated the two germline ends. Germline CDR1 reads DFQATT; CDR2 reads SNEGSKA (reference sequence). The CDR3 loop reads CSAPPRGSLGTGELFF. The CDR3 nucleotides are TGCAGTGCCCCCCCCCGGGGGTCCCTTGGGACCGGGGAGCTGTTTTTT.

This clonotype was observed a handful of times. V usage is TRBV18 and J usage is TRBJ2-2; 10 bases match TRBD2. Looked up from germline, CDR1 is KGHSH and CDR2 is LQKENI. With V trimmed by 6 bases and J by 1 base, 8 bases remained unmatched. The CDR3 has 17 residues. CDR3 DNA sequence: TGTGCCAGCTCCGGGCCACTAGCGGGGATGAACACCGGGGAGCTGTTTTTT. Protein product: CASSGPLAGMNTGELFF.

Comments on this clonotype: The junction and the germline gene differ at one end; a read error may be behind it. The rearrangement uses TRBV20-1 and TRBJ2-3; no clear D. Germline V lookup: CDR1 DFQATT, CDR2 SNEGSKA (reference sequence). The CDR3 covers 12 residues. CDR3 nucleotide sequence: TGCAGTGCTAGAGTGGATTCAGATGCGCAGTATTTT. It specifies CSARVDSDAQYF.

The sample holds many counts of this clonotype. This chain connects TRBV6-1 to TRBJ2-1; D is possibly TRBD2 (5 bases). The CDR3 has 14 amino acids. Germline V CDR1 and CDR2: MNHNS, SASEGT. V lost 5 bases to trimming and J lost 10 bases, with 18 bases between them. The CDR3 DNA follows: TGTGCCAGCAGTCTGACTGGGGTTAGAGGGGAGCAGTTCTTC. It yields the protein CASSLTGVRGEQFF.

This clonotype was picked up many times. The rearrangement joins TRBV20-1 to TRBJ2-7; 9 bases fit TRBD1. The V gene end was trimmed by 5 bases and the J gene end by 3 bases; junction bases not matched to a gene: 8. Germline V gives CDR1 DFQATT, CDR2 SNEGSKA (reference sequence). CDR3 length: 14 amino acids. As DNA, the CDR3 is TGCAGTGCTCTGAGTACAGGGGGCGTCTACGAGCAGTACTTC. Protein product: CSALSTGGVYEQYF.

On this clonotype: A read error is the likely source, as a far larger clone sits one nucleotide away. CDR3 in amino acids: CASSLGQISYERYF. For the CDR3, the DNA is TGCGCCAGCAGCTTGGGCCAGATCTCCTACGAGCGGTACTTC. The chain links TRBV5-1 to TRBJ2-3, with D tentatively TRBD2 (5 bases). Germline V gene lookup returns CDR1 SGHRS and CDR2 YFSETQ. This CDR3 region has 14 residues.

At least ten counts were recorded for this clonotype. The chain combines TRBV18 with TRBJ2-7; D gene uncertain. The CDR3 has 13 amino acids. V lost 6 bases to trimming and J lost 1 base, with 10 bases between them. The germline V gene has CDR1 KGHSH and CDR2 LQKENI. CDR3 sequence reads: CASSRSESYEQYF. CDR3 nucleotide sequence: TGTGCCAGCTCCCGGTCCGAATCCTACGAGCAGTACTTC.

The chain links TRBV9 to TRBJ2-3, with TRBD2 matching over 9 bases. CDR3 size: 20 residues. V trimming: 4 bases; J trimming: 2 bases; junction bases outside the gene matches: 20. The V gene's germline CDR1 is SGDLS and CDR2 YYNGEE. The CDR3 sequence: CASSFSRGLATRVNTDTQYF. As DNA, the CDR3 is TGTGCCAGCAGCTTTTCCCGGGGACTAGCAACAAGGGTTAACACAGATACGCAGTATTTT.

In DNA form, the CDR3 reads TGTGCCAGTAAAACATTCTATAGCAATCAGCCCCAGCATTTT. Protein: CASKTFYSNQPQHF. The chain is built from TRBV19 and TRBJ1-5; no reliable D call. Germline V gene lookup returns CDR1 LNHDA and CDR2 SQIVND (reference sequence). This CDR3 spans 14 amino acids. V lost 7 bases to trimming and J lost 0 bases, with 10 bases between them.

The chain combines TRBV18 with TRBJ1-1; D remains ambiguous. V lost 6 bases to trimming and J lost 6 bases, with 11 bases between them. Germline V CDR1 and CDR2: KGHSH, LQKENI. The CDR3 runs to 12 residues. The chain's CDR3 is CASSQLRSEAFF. CDR3 coding DNA: TGTGCCAGCTCCCAATTACGGTCTGAAGCTTTCTTT. Supplemented by reference TRBV18 and TRBJ1-1, the full variable domain reads NAGVMQNPRHLVRRRGQEARLRCSPMKGHSHVYWYRQLPEEGLKFMVYLQKENIIDESGMPKERFSAEFPKEGPSILRIQQVVRGDSAAYFCASSQLRSEAFFGQGTRLTVV.

This clonotype was observed many times. This rearrangement joins TRBV6-1 to TRBJ2-2, with 9 bases aligning to TRBD1. With V trimmed by 6 bases and J by 4 bases, 6 bases remained unmatched. Germline V gene lookup returns CDR1 MNHNS and CDR2 SASEGT. This CDR3 is built from 15 residues. This chain's CDR3 is CASRPRQGGTGELFF. The CDR3 DNA follows: TGTGCCAGCAGACCCCGACAGGGGGGCACCGGGGAGCTGTTTTTT.

Written as DNA, the CDR3 is TGTGCCAGCAGTTACTCGGGGCCGCCGGAGGAGACCCAGTACTTC. This gives the protein CASSYSGPPEETQYF. The rearrangement uses TRBV6-5 and TRBJ2-5; TRBD1 is a possible D gene (5 bases). This CDR3 has 15 residues. V was shortened by 0 bases and J by 5 bases, with 13 bases between the two germline ends. Germline assignment: CDR1 MNHEY and CDR2 SVGAGI.